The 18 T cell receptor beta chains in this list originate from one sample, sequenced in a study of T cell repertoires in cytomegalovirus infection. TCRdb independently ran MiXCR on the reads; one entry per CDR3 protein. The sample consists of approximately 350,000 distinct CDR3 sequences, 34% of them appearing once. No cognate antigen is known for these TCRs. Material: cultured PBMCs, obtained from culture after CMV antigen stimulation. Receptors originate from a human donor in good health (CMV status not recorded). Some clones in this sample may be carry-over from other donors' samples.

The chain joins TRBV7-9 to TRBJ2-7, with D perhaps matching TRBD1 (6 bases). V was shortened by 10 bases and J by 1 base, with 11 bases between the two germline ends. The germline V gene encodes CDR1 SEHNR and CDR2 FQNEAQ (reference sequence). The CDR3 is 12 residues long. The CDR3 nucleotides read TGTGCCACAAGTGGACAGTCCTACGAGCAGTACTTC. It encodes CATSGQSYEQYF.

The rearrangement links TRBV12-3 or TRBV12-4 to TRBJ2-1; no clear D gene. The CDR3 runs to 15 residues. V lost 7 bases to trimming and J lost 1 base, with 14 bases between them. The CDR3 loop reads CASTVYPVSYNEQFF. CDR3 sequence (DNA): TGTGCCAGCACAGTTTACCCTGTGTCCTACAATGAGCAGTTCTTC.

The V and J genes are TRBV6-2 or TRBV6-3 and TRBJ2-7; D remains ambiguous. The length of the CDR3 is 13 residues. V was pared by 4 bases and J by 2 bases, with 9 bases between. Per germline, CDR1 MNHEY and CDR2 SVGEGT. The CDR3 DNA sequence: TGTGCCAGCAGTTGGCCAGCAGCCTACGAGCAGTACTTC. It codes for CASSWPAAYEQYF.

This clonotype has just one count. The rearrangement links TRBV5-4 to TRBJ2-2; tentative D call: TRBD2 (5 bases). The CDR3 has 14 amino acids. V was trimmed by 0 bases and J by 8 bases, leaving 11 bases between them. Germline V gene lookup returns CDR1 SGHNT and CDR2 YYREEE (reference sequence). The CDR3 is CASSLALETGELFF. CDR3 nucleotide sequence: TGTGCCAGCAGCTTGGCACTAGAAACTGGGGAGCTGTTTTTT.

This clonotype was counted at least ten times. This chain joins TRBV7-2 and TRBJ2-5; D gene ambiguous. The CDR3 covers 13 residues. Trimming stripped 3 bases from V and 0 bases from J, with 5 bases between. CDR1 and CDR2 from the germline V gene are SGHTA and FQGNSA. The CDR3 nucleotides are TGTGCCAGCAGCTTCCGGAACCAAGAGACCCAGTACTTC. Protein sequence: CASSFRNQETQYF. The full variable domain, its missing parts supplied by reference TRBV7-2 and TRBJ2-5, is GAGVSQSPSNKVTEKGKDVELRCDPISGHTALYWYRQSLGQGLEFLIYFQGNSAPDKSGLPSDRFSAERTGGSVSTLTIQRTQQEDSAVYLCASSFRNQETQYFGPGTRLLVL.

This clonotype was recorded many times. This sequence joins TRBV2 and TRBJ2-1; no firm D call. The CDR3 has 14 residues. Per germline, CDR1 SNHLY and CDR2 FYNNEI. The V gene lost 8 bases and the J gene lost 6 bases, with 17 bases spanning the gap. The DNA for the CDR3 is TGTGCCAGCGGTCCTGAGGTCTTTGGCAATGAGCAGTTCTTC. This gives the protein CASGPEVFGNEQFF.

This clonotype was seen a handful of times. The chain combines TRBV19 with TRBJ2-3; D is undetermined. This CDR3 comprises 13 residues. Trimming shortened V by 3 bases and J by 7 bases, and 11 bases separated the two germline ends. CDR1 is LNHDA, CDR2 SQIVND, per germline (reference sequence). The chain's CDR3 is CASSMSGAHTQYF. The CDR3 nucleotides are TGTGCCAGTAGTATGAGTGGCGCCCATACGCAGTATTTT.

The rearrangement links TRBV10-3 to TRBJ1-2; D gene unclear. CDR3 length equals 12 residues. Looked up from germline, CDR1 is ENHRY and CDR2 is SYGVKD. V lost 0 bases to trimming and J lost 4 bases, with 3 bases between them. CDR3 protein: CAISESAYGYTF. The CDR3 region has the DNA TGTGCCATCAGTGAGTCCGCCTATGGCTACACCTTC.

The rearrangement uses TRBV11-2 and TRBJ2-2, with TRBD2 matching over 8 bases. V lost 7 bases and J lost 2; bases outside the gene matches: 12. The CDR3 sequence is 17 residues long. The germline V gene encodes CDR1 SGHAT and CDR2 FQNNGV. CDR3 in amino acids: CASIPRGGRKNTGELFF. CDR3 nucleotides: TGTGCCAGCATCCCAAGAGGCGGGAGGAAAAACACCGGGGAGCTGTTTTTT.

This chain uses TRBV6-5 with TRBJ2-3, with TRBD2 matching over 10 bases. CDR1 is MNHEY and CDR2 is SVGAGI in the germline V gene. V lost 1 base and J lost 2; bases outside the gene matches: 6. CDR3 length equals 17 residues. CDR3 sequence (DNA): TGTGCCAGCAGTTACTGGGGGACTAGCGAAATCACAGATACGCAGTATTTT. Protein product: CASSYWGTSEITDTQYF.

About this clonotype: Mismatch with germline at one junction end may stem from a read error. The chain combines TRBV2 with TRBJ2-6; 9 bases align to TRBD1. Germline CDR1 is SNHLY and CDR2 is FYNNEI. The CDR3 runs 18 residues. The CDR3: CASSEETGGLSGANVLTF. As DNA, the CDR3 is TGTGCCAGCAGCGAAGAGACAGGGGGACTATCTGGGGCCAACGTCCTGACTTTC.

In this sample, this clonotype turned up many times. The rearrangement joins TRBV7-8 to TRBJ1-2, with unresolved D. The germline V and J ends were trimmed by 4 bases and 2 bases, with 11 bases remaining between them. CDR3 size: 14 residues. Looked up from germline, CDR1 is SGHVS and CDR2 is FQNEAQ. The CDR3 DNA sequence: TGTGCCAGCAGCTCCCGAGAGGGAAACTATGGCTACACCTTC. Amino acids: CASSSREGNYGYTF.

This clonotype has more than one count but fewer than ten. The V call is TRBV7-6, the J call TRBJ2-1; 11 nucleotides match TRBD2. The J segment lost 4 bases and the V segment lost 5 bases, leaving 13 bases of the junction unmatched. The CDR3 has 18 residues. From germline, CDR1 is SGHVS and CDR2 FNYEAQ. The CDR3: CASSPAVASGRIYNEQFF. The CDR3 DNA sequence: TGTGCCAGCAGCCCCGCCGTGGCTAGCGGGAGGATATACAATGAGCAGTTCTTC.

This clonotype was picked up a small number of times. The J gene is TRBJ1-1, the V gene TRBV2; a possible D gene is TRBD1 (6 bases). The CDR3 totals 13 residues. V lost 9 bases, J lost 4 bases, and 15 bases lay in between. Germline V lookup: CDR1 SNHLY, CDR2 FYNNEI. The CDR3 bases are TGTGCCAGAGTACAGGGCGTTAGCACTGAAGCTTTCTTT. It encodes CARVQGVSTEAFF.

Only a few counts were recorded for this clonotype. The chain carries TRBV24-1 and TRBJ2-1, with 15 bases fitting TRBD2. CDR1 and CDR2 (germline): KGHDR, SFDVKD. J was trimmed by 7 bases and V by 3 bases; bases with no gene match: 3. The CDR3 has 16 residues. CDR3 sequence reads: CATSDPGTSGRNEQFF. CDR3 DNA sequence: TGTGCCACCAGTGATCCTGGGACTAGCGGGAGGAATGAGCAGTTCTTC.

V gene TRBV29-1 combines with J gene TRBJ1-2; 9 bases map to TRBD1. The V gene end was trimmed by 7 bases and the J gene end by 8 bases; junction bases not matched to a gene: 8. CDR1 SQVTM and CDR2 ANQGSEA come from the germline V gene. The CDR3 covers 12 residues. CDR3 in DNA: TGCAGCGCTCCCCACACAGGGGGCGGCTACACCTTC. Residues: CSAPHTGGGYTF.

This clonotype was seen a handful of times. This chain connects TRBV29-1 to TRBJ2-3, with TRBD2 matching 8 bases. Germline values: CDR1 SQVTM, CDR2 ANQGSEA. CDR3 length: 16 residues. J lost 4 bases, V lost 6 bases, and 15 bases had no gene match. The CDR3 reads CSVDPMVAGRPDTQYF. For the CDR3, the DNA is TGCAGCGTCGACCCAATGGTAGCGGGGCGTCCAGATACGCAGTATTTT.

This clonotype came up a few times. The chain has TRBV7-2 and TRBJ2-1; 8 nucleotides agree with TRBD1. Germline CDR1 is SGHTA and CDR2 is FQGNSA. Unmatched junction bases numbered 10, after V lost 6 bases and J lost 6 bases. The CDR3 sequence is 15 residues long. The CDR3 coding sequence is TGTGCCAGCAGTGTAAGGTGGGGACAGGTCAATGAGCAGTTCTTC. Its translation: CASSVRWGQVNEQFF.